The rows below give T cell receptor beta chains drawn from one sample of a study of blood T cell repertoires in COVID-19. TCRdb's table, derived via immunoSEQ multiplex PCR, lists solely in-frame clones and lacks some. Of approximately 200,000 clones listed, around 80% are singletons. The specimen was peripheral blood. The receptors derive from a woman of 80 years or more with COVID-19, enrolled during active disease. Each CDR3 is given with its conserved first and last residue. Fields, in order: J gene, clone size, CDR3 length, D gene, V gene, CDR3 DNA, CDR3 protein. D genes are given only for firm matches. Clone size appears in some rows only: once, few, many, or a class for an expanded clone.

TRBJ1-5 - 11 - TRBV19 TGTGCCAGTACGCGGGATCAGCCCCAGCATTTT CASTRDQPQHF
TRBJ2-2 - 16 TRBD2 TRBV9 TGTGCCAGCAGCCCCATTCTAGCGGGGGGGCCCGGGGAGCTGTTTTTT CASSPILAGGPGELFF
TRBJ2-1 - 15 TRBD1 TRBV3-1/TRBV3-2 TGTGCCAGCACCAGTGGGCAGGGGGCCTACAATGAGCAGTTCTTC CASTSGQGAYNEQFF
TRBJ1-6 once 19 TRBD1 TRBV28 TGTGCCAGCACCGGTGCGGGGGGACAGGGATCCCCCTATAATTCACCCCTCCACTTT CASTGAGGQGSPYNSPLHF
TRBJ2-3 - 14 - TRBV18 TGTGCCAGCTCACCAAACCCGGGCACAGATACGCAGTATTTT CASSPNPGTDTQYF
TRBJ1-3 once 13 - TRBV19 TGTGCCAGTAGCTTCAGCTCTGGAAACACCATATATTTT CASSFSSGNTIYF
TRBJ2-5 - 11 - TRBV30 TGTGCCTGGACTCAAGAGGAGACCCAGTACTTC CAWTQEETQYF
TRBJ1-1 - 14 - TRBV6-6 TGTGCCAGCAGTTACCTCGACGGGGGGACTGAAGCTTTCTTT CASSYLDGGTEAFF
TRBJ2-6 - 11 - TRBV12-3/TRBV12-4 TGTGCCAGCAGTATAACCGACAGGCTGGCTTTC CASSITDRLAF
TRBJ1-2 - 15 TRBD1 TRBV5-6 TGTGCCAGCAGCCCAGGGACAGGAGCTAACTATGGCTACACCTTC CASSPGTGANYGYTF
TRBJ2-5 - 17 TRBD2 TRBV6-2/TRBV6-3 TGTGCCAGCAGTTGGACTAGCGGGGGGCCGAGAGGAGAGACCCAGTACTTC CASSWTSGGPRGETQYF
TRBJ1-1 few 14 TRBD1 TRBV29-1 TGCAGCGTCCTAGACGGGACAGGGTTCGCTGAAGCTTTCTTT CSVLDGTGFAEAFF
TRBJ1-5 - 15 - TRBV19 TGTGCCAGTAGTATAGGAGTTTATAGCAATCAGCCCCAGCATTTT CASSIGVYSNQPQHF
TRBJ2-3 once 16 TRBD2 TRBV30 TGTGCCTGGAGTGTACAGAGCGGGGGGAGCACAGATACGCAGTATTTT CAWSVQSGGSTDTQYF
TRBJ2-7 once 15 - TRBV28 TGTGCCAGCAGTTCAACAGGGCTTAACTCCTACGAGCAGTACTTC CASSSTGLNSYEQYF
TRBJ2-3 - 16 TRBD2 TRBV10-3 TGTGCCCTTGGTTATCCGGGGGGTGAGTCGACAGATACGCAGTATTTT CALGYPGGESTDTQYF
TRBJ1-3 - 15 - TRBV2 TGTGCCAGCAGTGAATCAGGGGCCTCTGGAAACACCATATATTTT CASSESGASGNTIYF
TRBJ1-6 few 14 - TRBV6-5 TGTGCCAGCAAGTTCAGGGTTGCAGATTCACCCCTCCACTTT CASKFRVADSPLHF
TRBJ1-1 - 14 TRBD1 TRBV5-4 TGTGCCAGCAGCTGGACAGGGAAGAACACTGAAGCTTTCTTT CASSWTGKNTEAFF
TRBJ2-3 - 13 TRBD2 TRBV6-5 TGTGCCAGCAGTAGCGGACTAGAGGATACGCAGTATTTT CASSSGLEDTQYF
TRBJ1-1 - 15 - TRBV3-1/TRBV3-2 TGTGCCAGCAGCCAAGATCCCAGCCGGGGGGCTGAAGCTTTCTTT CASSQDPSRGAEAFF
TRBJ1-2 - 15 TRBD1 TRBV6-5 TGTGCCAGCATCGACGGGGGACAGGGTATGAGGGGCTACACCTTC CASIDGGQGMRGYTF
TRBJ2-2 - 13 - TRBV28 TGTGCCTCCCAGCAGGGCGGAACCGGGGAGCTGTTTTTT CASQQGGTGELFF
TRBJ2-2 - 15 - TRBV19 TGTGCCAGTAGTATGGGGCAGGGTGGAACCGGGGAGCTGTTTTTT CASSMGQGGTGELFF
TRBJ1-1 - 13 - TRBV25-1 TGTGCCAGCAGTGAAGCAGGGGCTCAAGCAGCTTTCTTT CASSEAGAQAAFF
TRBJ2-7 - 13 TRBD2 TRBV30 TGTGCCTGGAGAGCCGGGGGGGCCCAGGGGCAGTACTTC CAWRAGGAQGQYF
TRBJ2-2 - 16 - TRBV4-2 TGTGCCAGCAGCCAAGAAGCTAGCGAAATCGCCGGGGAGCTGTTTTTT CASSQEASEIAGELFF
TRBJ1-1 - 16 - TRBV7-9 TGTGCCAGCAGCACCTCCGGGAGGGGGGAAAACACTGAAGCTTTCTTT CASSTSGRGENTEAFF
TRBJ1-5 - 15 TRBD1 TRBV7-2 TGTGCCAGCAGCTCTGACAGGGGCCACAATCAGCCCCAGCATTTT CASSSDRGHNQPQHF
TRBJ2-5 - 17 TRBD1 TRBV7-2 TGTGCCAGCAGCGTGTTCGAATCCGGGACAGGGCAAGAGACCCAGTACTTC CASSVFESGTGQETQYF
TRBJ2-7 - 13 - TRBV28 TGTGCCAGCAGGCCCGGGGGGCGAGGGGAGCAGTACTTC CASRPGGRGEQYF
TRBJ1-2 - 8 TRBD1 TRBV29-1 TGCAGCGTAGACAGGGCCGCCTTC CSVDRAAF
TRBJ1-1 - 14 - TRBV9 TGTGCCAGCAGCCCCCAAATTACGGACACTGAAGCTTTCTTT CASSPQITDTEAFF
TRBJ1-1 - 16 - TRBV19 TGTGCCAGTAGTATAAATGCCGTTCGCGGGAACACTGAAGCTTTCTTT CASSINAVRGNTEAFF
TRBJ1-1 - 15 - TRBV19 TGTGCCAGTAGTATCTCGGCAGACTTGAACACTGAAGCTTTCTTT CASSISADLNTEAFF
TRBJ1-2 once 15 - TRBV5-1 TGCGCCAGCAGCTTGCAGGTCAGCCCTAACTATGGCTACACCTTC CASSLQVSPNYGYTF
TRBJ2-3 - 18 - TRBV9 TGTGCCAGCAGCCAACGATCAGGTTCCGGAAAAGGGGGAGATACGCAGTATTTT CASSQRSGSGKGGDTQYF
TRBJ1-6 - 15 TRBD1 TRBV6-6 TGTGCCAGCAACTCCGCCACAGGGGATAATTCACCCCTCCACTTT CASNSATGDNSPLHF
TRBJ2-2 - 12 - TRBV18 TGTGCCAGCTCACTTAGCACCGGGGAGCTGTTTTTT CASSLSTGELFF
TRBJ2-1 - 16 TRBD2 TRBV7-2 TGTGCCAGCAGCTTAGGGCAAACTAGCGGGGGTTATGAGCAGTTCTTC CASSLGQTSGGYEQFF
TRBJ2-5 - 13 TRBD2 TRBV19 TGTGCCAGTAGCGGGGGGGCCAGAGAGACCCAGTACTTC CASSGGARETQYF
TRBJ1-5 - 14 TRBD1 TRBV7-2 TGTGCCAGCAGCGAAGGGACAGGGGCTCAGCCCCAGCATTTT CASSEGTGAQPQHF
TRBJ2-7 - 17 TRBD2 TRBV6-8 TGTGCCAGCAGTACCTCCGAGACAGCGGGGCGGCATTACGAGCAGTACTTC CASSTSETAGRHYEQYF
TRBJ1-2 - 17 TRBD1 TRBV5-8 TGTGCCAGCAGCTTCCGACAGGGAGCGCAGTCCCTCTATGGCTACACCTTC CASSFRQGAQSLYGYTF
TRBJ2-1 - 18 TRBD2 TRBV18 TGTGCCAGCTCACTTAGCGGGGGCGCCTTACCTTGGTACAATGAGCAGTTCTTC CASSLSGGALPWYNEQFF
TRBJ2-2 once 15 TRBD1 TRBV25-1 TGTGCCAGCAGTGCAGGGGGACAGGGGTCCGGGGAGCTGTTTTTT CASSAGGQGSGELFF
TRBJ1-2 - 13 TRBD1 TRBV28 TGTGCCACCCAAGGGGGCAAGGGTCGTGGCTACACCTTC CATQGGKGRGYTF
TRBJ1-1 - 14 - TRBV6-2/TRBV6-3 TGTGCCAGCAGTTACTCGAGGGCTCTCGCTGAAGCTTTCTTT CASSYSRALAEAFF